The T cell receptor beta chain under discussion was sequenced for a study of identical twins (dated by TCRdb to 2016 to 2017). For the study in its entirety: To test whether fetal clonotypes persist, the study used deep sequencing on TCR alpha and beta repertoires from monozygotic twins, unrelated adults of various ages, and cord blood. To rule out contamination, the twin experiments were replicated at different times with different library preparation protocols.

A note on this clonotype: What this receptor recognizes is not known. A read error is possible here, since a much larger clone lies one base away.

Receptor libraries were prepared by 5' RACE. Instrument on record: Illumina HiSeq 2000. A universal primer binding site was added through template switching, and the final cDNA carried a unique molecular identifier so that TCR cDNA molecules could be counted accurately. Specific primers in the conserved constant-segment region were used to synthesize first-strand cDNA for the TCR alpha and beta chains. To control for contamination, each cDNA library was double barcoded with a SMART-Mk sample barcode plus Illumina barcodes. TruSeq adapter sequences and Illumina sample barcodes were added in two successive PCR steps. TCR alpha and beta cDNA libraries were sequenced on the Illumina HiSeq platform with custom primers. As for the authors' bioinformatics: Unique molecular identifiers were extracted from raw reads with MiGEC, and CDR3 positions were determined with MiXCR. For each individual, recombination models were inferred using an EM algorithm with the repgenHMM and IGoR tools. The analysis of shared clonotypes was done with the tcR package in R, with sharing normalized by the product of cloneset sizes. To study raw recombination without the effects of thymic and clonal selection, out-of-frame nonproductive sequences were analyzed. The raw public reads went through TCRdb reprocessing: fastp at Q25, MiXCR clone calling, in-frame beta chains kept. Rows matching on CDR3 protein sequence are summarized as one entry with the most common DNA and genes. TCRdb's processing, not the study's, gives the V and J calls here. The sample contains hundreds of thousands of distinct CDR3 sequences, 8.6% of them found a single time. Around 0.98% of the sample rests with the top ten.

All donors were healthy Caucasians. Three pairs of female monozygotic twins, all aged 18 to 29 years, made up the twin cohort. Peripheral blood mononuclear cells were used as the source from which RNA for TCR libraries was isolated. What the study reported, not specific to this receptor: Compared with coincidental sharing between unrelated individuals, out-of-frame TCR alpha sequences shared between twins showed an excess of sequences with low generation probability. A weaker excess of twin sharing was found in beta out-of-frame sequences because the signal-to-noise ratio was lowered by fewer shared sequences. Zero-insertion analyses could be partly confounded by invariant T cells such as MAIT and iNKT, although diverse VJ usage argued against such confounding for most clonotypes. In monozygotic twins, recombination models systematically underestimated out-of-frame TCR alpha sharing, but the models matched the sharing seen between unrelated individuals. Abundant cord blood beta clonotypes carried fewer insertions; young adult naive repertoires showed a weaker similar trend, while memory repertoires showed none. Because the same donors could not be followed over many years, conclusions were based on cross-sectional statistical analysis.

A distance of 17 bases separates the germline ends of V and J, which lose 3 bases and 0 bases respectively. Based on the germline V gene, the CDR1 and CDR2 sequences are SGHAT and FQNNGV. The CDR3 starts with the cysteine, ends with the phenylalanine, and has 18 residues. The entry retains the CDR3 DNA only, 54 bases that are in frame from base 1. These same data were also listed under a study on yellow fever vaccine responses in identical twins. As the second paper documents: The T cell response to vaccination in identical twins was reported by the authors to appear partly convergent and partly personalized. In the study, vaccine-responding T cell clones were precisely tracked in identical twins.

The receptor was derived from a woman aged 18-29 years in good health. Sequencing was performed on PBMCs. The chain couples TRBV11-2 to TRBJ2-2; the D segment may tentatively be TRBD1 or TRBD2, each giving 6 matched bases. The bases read TGTGCCAGCAGCTTTCCGAGGGGGGTTCTTCCGAACACCGGGGAGCTGTTTTTT. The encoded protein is CASSFPRGVLPNTGELFF.